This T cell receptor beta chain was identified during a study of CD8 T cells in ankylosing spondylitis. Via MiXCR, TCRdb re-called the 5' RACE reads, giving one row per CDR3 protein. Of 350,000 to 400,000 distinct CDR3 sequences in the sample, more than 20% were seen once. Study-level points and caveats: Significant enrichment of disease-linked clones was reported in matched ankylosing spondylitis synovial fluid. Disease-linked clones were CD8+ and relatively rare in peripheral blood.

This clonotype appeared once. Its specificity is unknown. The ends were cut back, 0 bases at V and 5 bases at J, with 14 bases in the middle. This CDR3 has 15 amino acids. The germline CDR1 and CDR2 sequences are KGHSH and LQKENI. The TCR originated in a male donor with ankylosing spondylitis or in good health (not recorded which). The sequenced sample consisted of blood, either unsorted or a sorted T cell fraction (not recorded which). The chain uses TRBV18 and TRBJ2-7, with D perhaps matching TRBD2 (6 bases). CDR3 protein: CASSPPVGGVDEQYF. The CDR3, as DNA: TGTGCCAGCTCACCACCGGTCGGAGGGGTCGACGAGCAGTACTTC. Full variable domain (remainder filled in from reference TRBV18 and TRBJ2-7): NAGVMQNPRHLVRRRGQEARLRCSPMKGHSHVYWYRQLPEEGLKFMVYLQKENIIDESGMPKERFSAEFPKEGPSILRIQQVVRGDSAAYFCASSPPVGGVDEQYFGPGTRLTVT.